Described below is a single T cell receptor beta chain sequence and its context. The record originates from a study of shared T cell receptors in the human thymus. TCRdb keeps only in-frame clones here, not all; method: immunoSEQ multiplex PCR. This table holds 600,000 or so clones, about 89% found once. Germline CDR1 reads MDHEN; CDR2 reads SYDVKM. V was clipped by 6 bases and J by 6 bases; unmatched bases: 12. CDR3 length: 15 amino acids. The same sample was also used in a study of human thymus T cells. That work states: Corrective heart surgery yielded resections, and these provided the thymus tissue. Thymic and blood repertoires showed apparently biased V and J gene usage.

This receptor was identified in a boy in the first two years of life with a congenital heart defect. The chain uses TRBV28 and TRBJ1-2, with 8 bases that match TRBD1. Sequencing was performed on thymocytes. The CDR3 is CASSDRQGKGHGYTF. CDR3 nucleotide sequence: TGTGCCAGCAGCGATAGACAGGGGAAGGGGCATGGCTACACCTTC.